Following are 20 T cell receptor beta chains from one sample sequenced in a study of control samples from healthy donors and cancer patients. The method was immunoSEQ multiplex PCR; TCRdb's version includes in-frame clones alone and lacks a portion of them. The data contain about 82,000 clones, 94% of them singletons. Sequenced input: blood. The receptor source for this set is a woman in her late teens or twenties in good health.

DNA of the CDR3: TGCGCCAGCAGCTTTAGTGGTGGGGGGAATGAAAAACTGTTTTTT. Protein sequence: CASSFSGGGNEKLFF. The chain uses TRBV5-1 and TRBJ1-4; perhaps TRBD1 as D (5 bases). The V gene lost 2 bases and the J gene lost 5 bases, with 13 bases spanning the gap. CDR1 and CDR2 from the germline V gene are SGHRS and YFSETQ. This CDR3 is built from 15 residues.

This sequence joins TRBV14 and TRBJ1-1, with TRBD1 identical over 10 bases. The CDR3 runs to 16 residues. CDR1 is SGHDN, CDR2 FVKESK, per germline. The ends lost 2 bases at V and 4 bases at J; junction bases unmatched: 7. CDR3 DNA: TGTGCCAGCAGCCAATATGCCGGGACAGGGGTCACTGAAGCTTTCTTT. Its translation is CASSQYAGTGVTEAFF.

The CDR3 DNA sequence: TGTGCCAGCAGTTTAACTGTCCTCCAAGAGACCCAGTACTTC. This sequence encodes CASSLTVLQETQYF. The rearrangement joins TRBV28 to TRBJ2-5; no clear D. Germline CDR1 and CDR2: MDHEN and SYDVKM. This CDR3 comprises 14 residues. The V end was cut by 2 bases, the J end by 1 base, with 8 bases between.

In regard to this clone: Within the sample, other DNA sequences also encode this same CDR3. The chain links TRBV9 to TRBJ1-3; possible D gene TRBD1, 5 bases. Germline assignment: CDR1 SGDLS and CDR2 YYNGEE. The CDR3 contains 14 residues. Trimming cost V 1 base and J 4 bases, with 9 bases left between them. The CDR3 bases are TGTGCCAGCAGCGTAACCAGGGCCGGAAACACCATATATTTT. Translated: CASSVTRAGNTIYF.

The gene calls are TRBV11-2 and TRBJ2-2, with a tentative D call TRBD2 (5 bases). The CDR3 loop spans 16 amino acids. The V gene lost 7 bases and the J gene lost 6 bases, with 21 bases spanning the gap. The germline V gene encodes CDR1 SGHAT and CDR2 FQNNGV. The DNA for the CDR3 is TGTGCCAGCACCCGAGGGCGGGCTGATCTTTCCGGGGAGCTGTTTTTT. This gives the protein CASTRGRADLSGELFF.

J is TRBJ2-5 and V is TRBV11-1; unclear D gene. The V end lost 5 bases, the J end lost 5 bases, and 21 bases lay between the germline ends. The CDR3 consists of 16 residues. Germline V gene sequence: CDR1 SGHAT, CDR2 FQDESV (reference sequence). CDR3 sequence reads: CASSPGSSRPPETQYF. Here the CDR3 DNA reads TGTGCCAGCAGCCCCGGCTCCTCCAGGCCCCCGGAGACCCAGTACTTC.

The chain has TRBV28 and TRBJ2-1; 8 nucleotides match TRBD1. Germline V gives CDR1 MDHEN, CDR2 SYDVKM. V gave up 3 bases and J gave up 7 bases; unmatched junction bases: 5. The CDR3 spans 14 residues. The CDR3, as DNA: TGTGCCAGCAGTTTTGACAGGGGTTTTAATGAGCAGTTCTTC. Translating it yields CASSFDRGFNEQFF.

With respect to this clone: The junction shows a germline mismatch at one end, possibly a read error. The gene calls are TRBV6-2 or TRBV6-3 and TRBJ2-2, with 13 bases lining up with TRBD2. The CDR3 contains 20 residues. Per the germline V gene, CDR1 is MNHEY and CDR2 is SVGEGT. CDR3 sequence (DNA): TGTGCCAGCAGTTACATGGGAACTAGCGGGAGGGCAGTGGGACACCGGGGAGCTGTTTTT. Translated: CASSYMGTSGRAVGHRGAVF.

This clone was recorded only once. The chain joins TRBV19 to TRBJ1-3; D possibly corresponds to TRBD1 (5 bases). The V gene lost 2 bases and the J gene lost 2 bases, with 7 bases spanning the gap. The CDR3 runs 14 residues. CDR1 is LNHDA, CDR2 SQIVND, per germline (reference sequence). The CDR3 here is CASSIQGTGNTIYF. Here the CDR3 DNA reads TGTGCCAGTAGTATACAGGGAACTGGAAACACCATATATTTT.

The chain couples TRBV7-3 to TRBJ2-2; 9 positions agree with TRBD2. The CDR3 runs 16 residues. Germline assignment: CDR1 SGHTA and CDR2 FQGTGA. The J segment lost 6 bases and the V segment lost 5 bases, leaving 10 bases of the junction unmatched. In DNA, the CDR3 is TGTGCCAGCAGCCCTGGAGTAGCGGGGGAGGCCGGGGAGCTGTTTTTT. It is translated as CASSPGVAGEAGELFF.

V usage is TRBV6-5 and J usage is TRBJ1-2, with TRBD1 identical over 10 bases. Germline V gene sequence: CDR1 MNHEY, CDR2 SVGAGI. Unmatched junction bases numbered 5, after V lost 10 bases and J lost 0 bases. The CDR3 length is 14 residues. CDR3: CANGTGDTNYGYTF. The CDR3 DNA reads TGTGCCAACGGGACAGGGGACACTAACTATGGCTACACCTTC.

The rearrangement joins TRBV3-1 (or the pseudogene TRBV3-2) to TRBJ1-2; 10 positions match TRBD1. With V trimmed by 7 bases and J by 3 bases, 8 bases remained unmatched. The CDR3 is 15 residues long. Looked up from germline, CDR1 is LGHDT and CDR2 is YNNKEL (reference sequence). CDR3 DNA sequence: TGTGCCAGCACTCTCGGGACAGGGGACTACTATGGCTACACCTTC. It specifies CASTLGTGDYYGYTF.

The count of this clone is one. The J gene is TRBJ2-1, the V gene TRBV27, with 14 bases lining up with TRBD2. The CDR3 is 22 amino acids. After removal of 6 bases from V and 4 bases from J, the junction contained 23 bases not matched to a gene. Germline assignment: CDR1 MNHEY and CDR2 SMNVEV (reference sequence). The CDR3 loop is CASSLLLKTSGRAKVEYNEQFF. CDR3 nucleotide sequence: TGTGCCAGCAGCCTCCTCCTTAAGACTAGCGGGAGGGCCAAAGTGGAGTACAATGAGCAGTTCTTC.

The J gene is TRBJ1-4, the V gene TRBV4-1; 10 bases match TRBD1. With 1 base clipped from V and 11 bases from J, the junction kept 7 bases outside the gene matches. CDR1 and CDR2 (germline): MGHRA, YSYEKL. CDR3 length: 15 residues. Written as DNA, the CDR3 is TGCGCCAGCAGCCAAGGTGGGACAGGGGCCCTCAAACTGTTTTTT. Translation: CASSQGGTGALKLFF.

This chain links TRBV5-4 with TRBJ1-1, with TRBD1 matching over 8 bases. CDR3 length: 17 amino acids. After removal of 4 bases from V and 4 bases from J, the junction contained 15 bases not matched to a gene. Per germline, CDR1 SGHNT and CDR2 YYREEE (reference sequence). The CDR3 coding sequence is TGTGCCAGCAGCGCGAGACATTCCAGGGGGCCGAGCACTGAAGCTTTCTTT. Its protein is CASSARHSRGPSTEAFF.

The rearrangement links TRBV7-2 to TRBJ2-1, with 7 positions matching TRBD1. Losses at the gene ends were 5 bases for V and 6 bases for J; bases not matched to a gene: 7. Germline V gene sequence: CDR1 SGHTA, CDR2 FQGNSA. CDR3 length equals 14 residues. The CDR3 here is CASSRRDRSNEQFF. The CDR3 nucleotides read TGTGCCAGCAGCCGCCGGGACAGAAGCAATGAGCAGTTCTTC.

The genes are TRBV19 and TRBJ1-1; D is unresolved. This CDR3 has 13 amino acids. Germline assignment: CDR1 LNHDA and CDR2 SQIVND (reference sequence). Trimming cost V 2 bases and J 1 base, with 5 bases left between them. CDR3 sequence reads: CASSILGNTEAFF. Here the CDR3 DNA reads TGTGCCAGTAGTATATTGGGGAACACTGAAGCTTTCTTT.

The chain couples TRBV7-9 to TRBJ1-1; D ambiguous. This CDR3 has 13 amino acids. V was cut by 5 bases and J by 5 bases, with 12 bases left in between. The germline CDR1 and CDR2 sequences are SEHNR and FQNEAQ (reference sequence). The CDR3 DNA reads as TGTGCCAGCAGCCCGCCCGGCGATACTGAAGCTTTCTTT. Amino acid sequence: CASSPPGDTEAFF.

The gene calls are TRBV11-2 and TRBJ2-3, with TRBD1 identical over 7 bases. The V gene end was trimmed by 2 bases and the J gene end by 7 bases; junction bases not matched to a gene: 12. CDR3 length: 16 amino acids. Germline V CDR1 and CDR2: SGHAT, FQNNGV. The DNA of the CDR3 is TGTGCCAGCAGCTTAAGCTCCGGGACAGAGCGACATACGCAGTATTTT. This codes for CASSLSSGTERHTQYF.

The chain links TRBV11-2 to TRBJ1-6, with 7 bases lining up with TRBD1. The CDR3 totals 12 residues. V lost 9 bases and J lost 9; bases outside the gene matches: 5. Germline loops: CDR1 SGHAT, CDR2 FQNNGV. The CDR3 reads CASRQGTSPLHF. In nucleotides, the CDR3 is TGTGCCAGTAGACAGGGTACTTCACCCCTCCACTTT.